This TCR beta chain was recovered during a study of blood T cell repertoires in COVID-19. As originally analysed: Using reference gene primer amplification, nucleated cell counts were estimated. Method: immunoSEQ multiplex PCR; TCRdb's copy keeps in-frame clones and lacks some. V, J and clone size derive from that table, while D and trimming were established from the DNA sequence. Counted here are 130,000 to 150,000 clones, approximately 80% occurring once; the ten biggest clones make up nearly 3%. This clonotype was obtained from a woman between 35 and 50 years old with active or convalescent COVID-19. Sequencing input: peripheral blood.

CDR3 in amino acids: CASMGLAGGRDEQYF. CDR3 DNA: TGTGCCAGTATGGGACTAGCGGGAGGGAGAGACGAGCAGTACTTC. This chain joins TRBV19 and TRBJ2-7; 16 bases align to TRBD2. The germline gives CDR1 LNHDA, CDR2 SQIVND (reference sequence). With 7 bases clipped from V and 5 bases from J, the junction kept 5 bases outside the gene matches. CDR3 length equals 15 residues.